The rows below give T cell receptor beta chains drawn from one sample of a study of blood T cell repertoires in COVID-19. Sequencing used immunoSEQ multiplex PCR; TCRdb keeps in-frame clones, though not all of them. The table shows about 170,000 clones, with around four fifths occurring only once. The sequenced sample was peripheral blood. These receptors all come from a woman between 65 and 79 years old with COVID-19, enrolled during active disease. Both conserved end residues are part of each CDR3.

V gene	J gene	CDR3 protein
TRBV5-1	TRBJ1-2	CASSLGSGGYYGYTF
TRBV11-3	TRBJ1-1	CASSSDRGNAEAFF
TRBV6-5	TRBJ1-2	CASSYKPDDEGGYTF
TRBV3-1/TRBV3-2	TRBJ1-1	CASSVQQGSAMVAFF
TRBV5-1	TRBJ2-1	CASRAPGGGASEQFF
TRBV11-3	TRBJ2-1	CASSLGLREQFF
TRBV19	TRBJ1-4	CASSTGGTNEKLFF
TRBV3-1/TRBV3-2	TRBJ1-6	CASSRTGPTNNSPLHF
TRBV6-5	TRBJ2-6	CASRQGVGANVLTF
TRBV30	TRBJ1-4	CAWTRTVNEKLFF
TRBV9	TRBJ2-2	CASSLRSGTGELFF
TRBV10-3	TRBJ2-3	CAISESSTGDRSDTQYF
TRBV5-4	TRBJ1-4	CASSSGGTNEKLFF
TRBV11-2	TRBJ1-5	CASWGQGRWSNQPQHF
TRBV29-1	TRBJ2-1	CSVEASGSYNEQFF